The T cell receptor (beta chain) described here comes from a study of radiation and T cells in renal cell carcinoma. TCRdb keeps only in-frame clones here, not all; method: immunoSEQ multiplex PCR. The sample has roughly 160,000 clones, roughly 90% seen once; the top ten hold approximately 10%. To note about this clone: Antigen unknown.

Study results and caveats: Baseline intratumoral clonotype presence is unknown without pretreatment biopsies.

Stated time point: blood 4 weeks post-SBRT, at nephrectomy. Specified treatment: 15 Gy SBRT to primary tumor, nephrectomy 4 weeks later. Nephrectomy followed 15 Gy stereotactic body radiation by 4 weeks. The CDR3 runs 15 residues. V lost 7 bases to trimming and J lost 5 bases, with 20 bases between them. Germline loops: CDR1 SNHLY, CDR2 FYNNEI. This chain uses TRBV2 with TRBJ1-1; weak D call: TRBD1 (6 bases). This sequence was found in a woman aged 45-59 years with renal cell carcinoma. The source material was blood, sampled from a patient whose treatment included radiotherapy and nephrectomy. The chain's CDR3 is CASNPGGQGRTEAFF. The CDR3 nucleotides are TGTGCCAGCAATCCGGGGGGGCAGGGGCGAACTGAAGCTTTCTTT.